This T cell receptor beta chain emerged from a study of blood T cell repertoires in COVID-19. Using immunoSEQ multiplex PCR, the repertoire was profiled, and TCRdb retains in-frame clones only, with some absent. The sample gives 200,000 to 250,000 clones, about 90% of which show up once; around 1.5% is in the top ten. The V and J ends lost 0 bases and 4 bases, in that order; junction bases with no gene match: 5. The germline CDR1 and CDR2 sequences are SGHVS and FNYEAQ. The CDR3 has 16 amino acids. Sequenced input: peripheral blood. This sequence joins TRBV7-6 and TRBJ2-2, with 7 bases matching TRBD1. The TCR was taken from a man between 18 and 35 years old with active or convalescent COVID-19. CDR3 DNA: TGTGCCAGCAGCTTAGCGCTTCCAGGGGGCACCGGGGAGCTGTTTTTT. This gives the protein CASSLALPGGTGELFF.